This TCR beta chain was identified during a study of cytomegalovirus exposure and HLA in healthy donors. Details on this clone: Its matching antigen is unknown.

Study-wide results and caveats: Sequencing artifact likely explains a cluster of highly shared sequence variants. Several V segments, TRBV6-2 and TRBV6-3 among them, could not be told apart and were dropped. Common viral pathogens seemed, in a later analysis, to connect with several of the most significant clusters.

PCR amplification relied on 60 Vbeta primers (plus 13 Jbeta primers). Libraries were prepared by immunoSEQ multiplex PCR; TCRdb keeps only in-frame clonotypes and omits some of them. This table has approximately 290,000 clones, approximately 80% appearing once. The CDR3 is made up of 14 amino acids. CDR1 is SNHLY and CDR2 is FYNNEI in the germline V gene. V gave up 3 bases and J gave up 0 bases, with 6 bases separating them. Each donor's status was that of a healthy bone marrow donor. This receptor was identified in a girl aged 2-10 years in good health and CMV-seronegative. Specimen: PBMCs. The chain has TRBV2 and TRBJ1-5; D gene unclear. The CDR3 DNA is TGTGCCAGCAGTGACGTAGATAGCAATCAGCCCCAGCATTTT. This translates into CASSDVDSNQPQHF.